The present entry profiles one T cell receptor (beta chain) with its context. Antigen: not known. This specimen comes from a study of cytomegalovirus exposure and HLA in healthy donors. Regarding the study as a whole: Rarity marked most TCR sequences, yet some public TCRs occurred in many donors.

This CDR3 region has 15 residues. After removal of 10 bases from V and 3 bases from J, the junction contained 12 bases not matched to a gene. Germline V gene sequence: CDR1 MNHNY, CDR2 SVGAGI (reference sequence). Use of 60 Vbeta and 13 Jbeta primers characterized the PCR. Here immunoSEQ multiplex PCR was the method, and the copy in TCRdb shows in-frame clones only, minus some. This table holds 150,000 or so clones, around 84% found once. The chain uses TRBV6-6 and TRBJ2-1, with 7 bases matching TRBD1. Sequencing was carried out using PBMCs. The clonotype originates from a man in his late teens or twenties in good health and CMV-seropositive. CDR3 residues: CATTGSGTVYNEQFF. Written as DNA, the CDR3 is TGTGCCACCACCGGTTCCGGGACAGTCTACAATGAGCAGTTCTTC.